These T cell receptor beta chains were read from a single sample in a study of T-cell memory formation after mild COVID-19. TCRdb re-called the 5' RACE reads through MiXCR, storing one row per CDR3 protein. The table records 50,000 or so distinct CDR3 sequences, approximately 9% of them present only once. Sequencing was carried out using PBMCs or a T cell subset sorted from them (not recorded which). The receptors originated from an adult woman who had mild COVID-19 (a few samples of this study predate the infection). Cell type and time point are not known. Both conserved end residues are part of each CDR3.

V	J	CDR3
TRBV2	TRBJ2-5	CASSGGRGAQETQYF
TRBV11-2	TRBJ2-3	CASSLGAGTQYF
TRBV7-6	TRBJ2-2	CASMFGGPKAAGELFF
TRBV29-1	TRBJ2-3	CSAGPRFTDTQYF
TRBV20-1	TRBJ2-1	CSARGLTGGNEQFF
TRBV24-1	TRBJ2-2	CATSDYRNTGELFF
TRBV6-5	TRBJ2-1	CASNLLAVPYNEQFF
TRBV20-1	TRBJ2-1	CSATPATSGYNEQFF
TRBV20-1	TRBJ2-1	CSARILIAGESYNEQFF
TRBV25-1	TRBJ2-5	CASSGTLPGQGARGTQYF
TRBV10-2	TRBJ2-3	CASSADQGTDTQYF
TRBV5-8	TRBJ2-3	CASTVRRSTDTQYF
TRBV12-5	TRBJ2-1	CASGFPGTEQFF
TRBV7-9	TRBJ2-5	CASSYPLGGRETQYF
TRBV7-9	TRBJ2-1	CASSFREVRYNEQFF
TRBV4-1	TRBJ2-7	CASSQEPTGYEQYF
TRBV12-3/TRBV12-4	TRBJ1-5	CASVGTGGTDQPQHF
TRBV7-4	TRBJ2-3	CASRFRVTDTQYF
TRBV20-1	TRBJ1-1	CSARTGDTEAFF
TRBV5-1	TRBJ2-4	CASSSSPGAKNIQYF
TRBV2	TRBJ1-4	CASSPFEKLFF